This T cell receptor beta chain comes out of a study of shared T cell receptors in the human thymus. This CDR3 contains 15 residues. J gave up 6 bases and V 4 bases, and 10 bases lay outside the gene matches. CDR1 and CDR2 (germline): SGHDT, YYEEEE. Using immunoSEQ multiplex PCR, the repertoire was profiled, and TCRdb retains in-frame clones only, with some absent. Among some 660,000 clones listed, about 89% were seen once. This clone was found once. Another study also made use of these data, one on human thymus T cells. That publication notes: Infants, healthy and Finnish, who were having corrective surgery for congenital heart defects served as donors. Thymic and blood repertoires appeared to carry a bias in their V and J gene usage.

The sequenced sample was thymocytes. The origin of this receptor is a boy in the first two years of life with a congenital heart defect. The V gene is TRBV5-6, the J gene TRBJ1-5; 7 bases align to TRBD1. The CDR3 DNA reads TGTGCCAGCAGCATTAGACAGGGAGTGGTTCAGCCCCAGCATTTT. As protein: CASSIRQGVVQPQHF. The full variable domain, in which reference TRBV5-6 and TRBJ1-5 provide the parts outside the CDR3, is DAGVTQSPTHLIKTRGQQVTLRCSPKSGHDTVSWYQQALGQGPQFIFQYYEEEERQRGNFPDRFSGHQFPNYSSELNVNALLLGDSALYLCASSIRQGVVQPQHFGDGTRLSIL.